These 29 T cell receptor beta chains came from one sample sequenced in a study of blood T cell repertoires in COVID-19 (dated by TCRdb to about 2020). Receptor libraries were prepared by the immunoSEQ multiplex PCR assay. The table comes from immuneACCESS by way of TCRdb, which keeps in-frame sequences with V and J called. Part of the clones is missing from these tables; in studies checked, under half for an unresolved V gene and the rest for unknown reasons. In all, the sample holds 150,000 to 200,000 clones, and approximately 90% of those were seen once. About 4.2% of the sample goes to the ten largest clones. The sequencing sample was made of peripheral blood. These receptor sequences come from a human donor in a cohort sampled during active COVID-19.

The chain carries TRBV12-3 or TRBV12-4 and TRBJ1-1, with 9 bases lining up with TRBD1. There are 13 residues in the CDR3. V shed 6 bases, J shed 4 bases, and the junction held 3 bases outside the gene matches. CDR3 amino acids: CASRKTGGTEAFF. CDR3 nucleotide sequence: TGTGCCAGCAGGAAGACAGGGGGCACTGAAGCTTTCTTT.

This sequence joins TRBV18 and TRBJ1-1, with 8 bases fitting TRBD1. Looked up from germline, CDR1 is KGHSH and CDR2 is LQKENI. The CDR3 is 14 residues long. Trimming cost V 5 bases and J 5 bases; bases outside gene matches: 7. CDR3 protein: CASSTDRVLTEAFF. The CDR3 DNA reads as TGTGCCAGCTCAACGGACAGGGTGTTGACTGAAGCTTTCTTT.

The J gene is TRBJ2-7, the V gene TRBV3-1 (or the pseudogene TRBV3-2); TRBD2 might be the D (5 bases). Trimming stripped 3 bases from V and 2 bases from J, with 17 bases between. CDR1 and CDR2 (germline): LGHDT, YNNKEL (reference sequence). The CDR3 sequence is 16 residues long. CDR3 loop: CASSHPPSTGTYEQYF. The CDR3 DNA is TGTGCCAGCAGCCACCCCCCCAGCACGGGGACCTACGAGCAGTACTTC.

Only one count was recorded for this clone. J is TRBJ2-7 and V is TRBV10-3; D is perhaps TRBD2 (6 bases). The CDR3 length is 14 residues. Germline V gene data show CDR1 as ENHRY and CDR2 as SYGVKD. V dropped 2 bases and J dropped 5 bases, with 13 bases sitting between them. The CDR3 spells CAISEIREVHEQYF. DNA for the CDR3: TGTGCCATCAGTGAGATCAGGGAGGTACACGAGCAGTACTTC.

The chain employs TRBV7-9 and TRBJ2-4; perhaps TRBD1 as D (6 bases). Germline V gene sequence: CDR1 SEHNR, CDR2 FQNEAQ (reference sequence). The CDR3 is made up of 13 amino acids. V gave up 1 base and J gave up 7 bases, with 8 bases separating them. The CDR3 nucleotides are TGTGCCAGCAGCTTAGAGGGGGTGAACATTCAGTACTTC. Residues: CASSLEGVNIQYF.

The V gene is TRBV12-3 or TRBV12-4, the J gene TRBJ2-7; D gene uncertain. The CDR3 is made up of 12 amino acids. Between the trimmed V and J ends, which lost 3 bases and 2 bases, there was a span of 5 bases. CDR3 nucleotides: TGTGCCAGCAGTTTCAACACCTACGAGCAGTACTTC. Translated, it gives CASSFNTYEQYF.

V is TRBV19 and J is TRBJ1-6; the match to TRBD1 covers 8 bases. The junction had 8 bases not matched to a gene; V was cut back by 2 bases and J by 8 bases. Per the germline V gene, CDR1 is LNHDA and CDR2 is SQIVND (reference sequence). CDR3 size: 16 residues. The CDR3 DNA reads as TGTGCCAGTAGTATATCCGCGGACAGGGCGCATTCACCCCTCCACTTT. Its protein is CASSISADRAHSPLHF.

The chain employs TRBV18 and TRBJ2-5, with TRBD1 matching over 7 bases. Germline CDR1 is KGHSH and CDR2 is LQKENI. Germline trimming cut 3 bases from V and 4 bases from J; bases unmatched to any gene: 5. The CDR3 runs to 14 residues. The CDR3 DNA reads as TGTGCCAGCTCACCTCAGGGGGTCCGAGAGACCCAGTACTTC. It codes for CASSPQGVRETQYF.

The CDR3 DNA is TGTGCCTGGAGTGGAATACCCGGGACAGGAAATTCACCCCTCCACTTT. Protein: CAWSGIPGTGNSPLHF. The chain employs TRBV30 and TRBJ1-6; 8 bases agree with TRBD1. The CDR3 runs 16 residues. Germline V gene sequence: CDR1 GTSNPN, CDR2 SVGIG (reference sequence). V trimming: 1 base; J trimming: 7 bases; junction bases outside the gene matches: 9. Based on the CDR3 plus reference TRBV30 and TRBJ1-6, the full variable domain is SQTIHQWPATLVQPVGSPLSLECTVEGTSNPNLYWYRQAAGRGLQLLFYSVGIGQISSEVPQNLSASRPQDRQFILSSKKLLLSDSGFYLCAWSGIPGTGNSPLHFGNGTRLTVT.

The genes are TRBV14 and TRBJ2-1; D call uncertain. V was cut by 4 bases and J by 2 bases, with 9 bases left in between. CDR1 is SGHDN and CDR2 is FVKESK in the germline V gene. This CDR3 contains 14 residues. Written as DNA, the CDR3 is TGTGCCAGCAGCCTACTCTCGACCTACAATGAGCAGTTCTTC. Protein: CASSLLSTYNEQFF.

The chain joins TRBV19 to TRBJ1-4; TRBD1 is a possible D gene (6 bases). Germline V CDR1 and CDR2: LNHDA, SQIVND (reference sequence). CDR3 length equals 15 residues. The ends were cut back, 3 bases at V and 8 bases at J, with 16 bases in the middle. The DNA for the CDR3 is TGTGCCAGTAGTATCTTGACAGGTTGGGGGGAAAAACTGTTTTTT. Protein product: CASSILTGWGEKLFF.

J is TRBJ1-4 and V is TRBV4-1, with 7 nucleotides matching TRBD1. The CDR3 has 13 amino acids. Germline-derived CDR1 and CDR2 are MGHRA and YSYEKL. V was pared by 6 bases and J by 8 bases, with 6 bases of the junction left unmatched. This chain's CDR3 is CASSVTGWEKLFF. CDR3 bases: TGCGCCAGCAGTGTGACAGGGTGGGAAAAACTGTTTTTT.

This clone has more than one count but fewer than ten. The chain couples TRBV27 to TRBJ1-1; 10 positions match TRBD1. This CDR3 spans 15 amino acids. CDR1 is MNHEY and CDR2 is SMNVEV in the germline V gene (reference sequence). V lost 6 bases, J lost 4 bases, and 8 bases stayed unmatched. DNA of the CDR3: TGTGCCAGCAGCTTTACCGGGACAGGGGTCACTGAAGCTTTCTTT. Translation gives CASSFTGTGVTEAFF.

This chain joins TRBV19 and TRBJ2-2, with 11 bases fitting TRBD2. The CDR3 runs 16 residues. Germline V gives CDR1 LNHDA, CDR2 SQIVND (reference sequence). V shed 7 bases, J shed 4 bases, and the junction held 8 bases outside the gene matches. DNA of the CDR3: TGTGCCAGTAAGGGGGGGACTAGCGGTGTCACCGGGGAGCTGTTTTTT. This translates into CASKGGTSGVTGELFF.

This sequence joins TRBV2 and TRBJ1-6, with D perhaps matching TRBD1 (6 bases). V lost 6 bases and J 9 bases, leaving 21 bases between the germline ends. The CDR3 runs 16 residues. In germline, CDR1 is SNHLY, CDR2 FYNNEI. CDR3 loop: CASSAMGQGYSSPLHF. CDR3 nucleotide sequence: TGTGCCAGCAGCGCTATGGGTCAGGGGTACAGTTCACCCCTCCACTTT. The whole variable domain, remainder taken from reference TRBV2 and TRBJ1-6, is EPEVTQTPSHQVTQMGQEVILRCVPISNHLYFYWYRQILGQKVEFLVSFYNNEISEKSEIFDDQFSVERPDGSNFTLKIRSTKLEDSAMYFCASSAMGQGYSSPLHFGNGTRLTVT.

This chain connects TRBV30 to TRBJ2-7, with 9 bases that match TRBD1. V was clipped by 2 bases and J by 4 bases; unmatched bases: 9. Looked up from germline, CDR1 is GTSNPN and CDR2 is SVGIG (reference sequence). The CDR3 is 15 residues long. The DNA of the CDR3 is TGTGCCTGGAGTCGACCGGGACAGGGAGGGTACGAGCAGTACTTC. Amino acids: CAWSRPGQGGYEQYF.

V and J are TRBV20-1 and TRBJ2-7; TRBD1 matches 10 bases. The CDR3 is made up of 15 amino acids. V gave up 3 bases and J gave up 1 base; unmatched junction bases: 6. CDR1 is DFQATT and CDR2 is SNEGSKA in the germline V gene (reference sequence). The CDR3, as DNA: TGCAGTGCTAGTTGGGACAGGGGACAGTCCTACGAGCAGTACTTC. Translation gives CSASWDRGQSYEQYF.

J is TRBJ2-1 and V is TRBV11-1, with D uncertain. This CDR3 has 15 amino acids. The V end lost 3 bases, the J end lost 0 bases, and 9 bases lay between the germline ends. Per the germline V gene, CDR1 is SGHAT and CDR2 is FQDESV (reference sequence). The DNA of the CDR3 is TGTGCCAGCAGCTTGGCGAGGAGCTCCTACAATGAGCAGTTCTTC. This codes for CASSLARSSYNEQFF. Using reference TRBV11-1 and TRBJ2-1 for the parts outside the CDR3, the full variable domain is EAEVAQSPRYKITEKSQAVAFWCDPISGHATLYWYRQILGQGPELLVQFQDESVVDDSQLPKDRFSAERLKGVDSTLKIQPAELGDSAMYLCASSLARSSYNEQFFGPGTRLTVL.

This chain uses TRBV10-3 with TRBJ1-1; possible D gene TRBD1, 5 bases. This CDR3 has 12 residues. The V end lost 4 bases, the J end lost 5 bases, and 8 bases lay between the germline ends. Per germline, CDR1 ENHRY and CDR2 SYGVKD. CDR3 DNA sequence: TGTGCCATCAGTGGTGACAGTACTGAAGCTTTCTTT. Residues: CAISGDSTEAFF.

The chain is built from TRBV20-1 and TRBJ2-7; TRBD2 might be the D (6 bases). V shed 3 bases and J shed 5 bases, with 14 bases lying between them. The germline V gene encodes CDR1 DFQATT and CDR2 SNEGSKA (reference sequence). The CDR3 contains 13 residues. CDR3: CSASSAGGHEQYF. The CDR3 DNA reads TGCAGTGCTAGTAGCGCCGGGGGTCACGAGCAGTACTTC.

V and J are TRBV5-1 and TRBJ1-3; D remains unclear. V was pared by 2 bases and J by 0 bases, with 9 bases between. From germline, CDR1 is SGHRS and CDR2 YFSETQ. This CDR3 has 15 amino acids. The DNA of the CDR3 is TGCGCCAGCAGCTTAGGGAGCTTCTCTGGAAACACCATATATTTT. It specifies CASSLGSFSGNTIYF.

The rearrangement joins TRBV11-1 to TRBJ2-7; TRBD2 matches 7 bases. The length of the CDR3 is 15 residues. Per germline, CDR1 SGHAT and CDR2 FQDESV (reference sequence). Trimming at V came to 0 bases and at J to 6 bases, leaving 8 bases not matched to a gene. DNA of the CDR3: TGTGCCAGCAGCTTAGCCGGGGGAACGGGAGGCGAGCAGTACTTC. Its translation: CASSLAGGTGGEQYF.

The chain is built from TRBV12-3 or TRBV12-4 and TRBJ2-7; weak D call: TRBD2 (5 bases). V was cut by 3 bases and J by 7 bases, with 10 bases left in between. The CDR3 has 12 amino acids. CDR3: CASSFEGSEQYF. CDR3 DNA sequence: TGTGCCAGCAGTTTTGAGGGTTCGGAGCAGTACTTC.

The chain combines TRBV27 with TRBJ1-6; D is ambiguous. This CDR3 contains 16 residues. CDR1 and CDR2 from the germline V gene are MNHEY and SMNVEV (reference sequence). V lost 0 bases and J lost 0, with 6 bases in between. DNA of the CDR3: TGTGCCAGCAGTTTATCGCGTAACTCCTATAATTCACCCCTCCACTTT. As protein: CASSLSRNSYNSPLHF.

The gene calls are TRBV7-2 and TRBJ1-2, with 9 bases lining up with TRBD1. This CDR3 region has 14 residues. The V gene end was trimmed by 5 bases and the J gene end by 3 bases; junction bases not matched to a gene: 4. CDR1 is SGHTA and CDR2 is FQGNSA in the germline V gene. CDR3 sequence (DNA): TGTGCCAGCAGCCCGGGACAGGGACACTATGGCTACACCTTC. It specifies CASSPGQGHYGYTF.

The chain has TRBV5-4 and TRBJ2-3, with 7 positions matching TRBD2. The CDR3 is made up of 18 amino acids. V was clipped by 0 bases and J by 0 bases; unmatched bases: 10. Germline V gene lookup returns CDR1 SGHNT and CDR2 YYREEE (reference sequence). CDR3 residues: CASSLAGRSGASTDTQYF. CDR3 in DNA: TGTGCCAGCAGCTTGGCGGGAAGGAGCGGGGCTAGCACAGATACGCAGTATTTT.

This clone was recorded many times. The chain carries TRBV11-2 and TRBJ2-7; 9 nucleotides agree with TRBD2. Losses at the gene ends were 6 bases for V and 6 bases for J; bases not matched to a gene: 12. The CDR3 covers 15 residues. CDR1 is SGHAT, CDR2 FQNNGV, per germline. Written as DNA, the CDR3 is TGTGCCAGCAGTTCTCTGCGGGGGGGCCTAAGCGAGCAGTACTTC. This translates into CASSSLRGGLSEQYF.

The chain links TRBV24-1 to TRBJ2-3; D uncertain. Looked up from germline, CDR1 is KGHDR and CDR2 is SFDVKD. CDR3 length: 14 residues. V was pared by 1 base and J by 2 bases, with 6 bases between. CDR3 sequence: CATSDFGTTDTQYF. Written as DNA, the CDR3 is TGTGCCACCAGTGATTTTGGCACCACAGATACGCAGTATTTT.

V and J are TRBV30 and TRBJ2-5; 10 bases are shared with TRBD2. This CDR3 comprises 16 residues. Germline values: CDR1 GTSNPN, CDR2 SVGIG (reference sequence). V shed 2 bases, J shed 0 bases, and the junction held 6 bases outside the gene matches. CDR3 DNA sequence: TGTGCCTGGAGTATCGGACTAGCGGCGTACCAAGAGACCCAGTACTTC. Encoded protein: CAWSIGLAAYQETQYF. Combining the CDR3 with reference TRBV30 and TRBJ2-5 gives the whole variable domain SQTIHQWPATLVQPVGSPLSLECTVEGTSNPNLYWYRQAAGRGLQLLFYSVGIGQISSEVPQNLSASRPQDRQFILSSKKLLLSDSGFYLCAWSIGLAAYQETQYFGPGTRLLVL.